The clone carrying this TCR beta chain was observed a handful of times. The target antigen is unknown. This CDR3 is 12 amino acids long. Germline lookup yields CDR1 MDHEN and CDR2 SYDVKM. The ends were cut back, 5 bases at V and 4 bases at J, with 6 bases in the middle. These data originate in a study of T cells in Graves' hyperthyroidism and ophthalmopathy. General study results and limits: In the blood, most expanded thyroid clonotypes above 0.001 appeared as well.

Researchers amplified the TCR beta CDR3 regions from RNA transcripts. HTBI primers were used for first-round RT-PCR of the TCR CDR3. Via MiXCR, TCRdb re-called the multiplex PCR reads, giving one row per CDR3 protein. The sample carries 600,000 to 700,000 distinct CDR3 sequences, under 15% recorded once. A Clinical Activity Score of at least 3, a NOSPECS grade of at least 4 and a duration under 3 months were recorded in the ophthalmopathy patients. The sequence came from a middle-aged woman with Graves' ophthalmopathy. The chain links TRBV28 to TRBJ1-5; unclear D gene. Source material: blood. The CDR3 coding sequence is TGTGCCAGCAGTGGACCAAATCAGCCCCAGCATTTT. Translation gives CASSGPNQPQHF.